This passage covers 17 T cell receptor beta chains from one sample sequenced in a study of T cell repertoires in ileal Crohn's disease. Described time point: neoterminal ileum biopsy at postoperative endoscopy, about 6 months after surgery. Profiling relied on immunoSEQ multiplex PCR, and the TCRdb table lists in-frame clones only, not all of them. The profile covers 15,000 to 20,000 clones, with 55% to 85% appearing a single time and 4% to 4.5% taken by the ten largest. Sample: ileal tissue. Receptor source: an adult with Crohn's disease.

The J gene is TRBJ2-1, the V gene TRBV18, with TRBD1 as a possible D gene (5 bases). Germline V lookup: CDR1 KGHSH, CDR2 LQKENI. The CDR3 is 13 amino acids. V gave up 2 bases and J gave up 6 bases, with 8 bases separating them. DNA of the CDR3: TGTGCCAGCTCACCAAGACAGTCCAATGAGCAGTTCTTC. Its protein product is CASSPRQSNEQFF.

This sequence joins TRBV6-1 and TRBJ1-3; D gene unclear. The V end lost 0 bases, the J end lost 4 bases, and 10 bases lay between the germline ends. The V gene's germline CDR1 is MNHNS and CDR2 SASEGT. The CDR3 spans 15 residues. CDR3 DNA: TGTGCCAGCAGTGAAGCGAGAGGATTCGGAAACACCATATATTTT. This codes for CASSEARGFGNTIYF.

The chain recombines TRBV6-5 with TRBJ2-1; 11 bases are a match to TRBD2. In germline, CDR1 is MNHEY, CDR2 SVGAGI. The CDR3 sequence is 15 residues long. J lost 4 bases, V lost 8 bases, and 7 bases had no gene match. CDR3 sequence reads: CASAPGTSGYNEQFF. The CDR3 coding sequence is TGTGCCAGCGCCCCCGGGACTAGCGGATACAATGAGCAGTTCTTC.

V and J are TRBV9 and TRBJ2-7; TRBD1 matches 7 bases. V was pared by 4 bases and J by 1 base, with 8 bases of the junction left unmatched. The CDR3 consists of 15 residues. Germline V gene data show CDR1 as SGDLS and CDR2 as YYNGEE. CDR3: CASSPRQGWSYEQYF. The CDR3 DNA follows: TGTGCCAGCAGCCCTCGACAGGGCTGGTCCTACGAGCAGTACTTC.

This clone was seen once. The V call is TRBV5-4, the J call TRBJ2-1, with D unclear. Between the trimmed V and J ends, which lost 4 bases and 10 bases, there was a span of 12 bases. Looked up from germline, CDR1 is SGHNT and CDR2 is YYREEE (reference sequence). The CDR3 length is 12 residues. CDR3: CASSPRPQEQFF. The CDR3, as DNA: TGTGCCAGCAGCCCCCGTCCCCAGGAGCAGTTCTTC.

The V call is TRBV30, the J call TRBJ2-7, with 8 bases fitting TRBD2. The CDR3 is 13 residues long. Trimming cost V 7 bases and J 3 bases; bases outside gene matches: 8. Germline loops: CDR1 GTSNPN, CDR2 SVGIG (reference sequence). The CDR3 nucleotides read TGTGCCTACTTCCCAGCGGGAGTCTACGAGCAGTACTTC. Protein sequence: CAYFPAGVYEQYF. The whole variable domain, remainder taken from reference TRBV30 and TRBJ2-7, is SQTIHQWPATLVQPVGSPLSLECTVEGTSNPNLYWYRQAAGRGLQLLFYSVGIGQISSEVPQNLSASRPQDRQFILSSKKLLLSDSGFYLCAYFPAGVYEQYFGPGTRLTVT.

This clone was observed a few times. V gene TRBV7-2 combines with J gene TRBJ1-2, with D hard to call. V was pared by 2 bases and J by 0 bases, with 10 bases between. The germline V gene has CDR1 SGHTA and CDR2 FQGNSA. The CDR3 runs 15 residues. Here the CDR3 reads CASSLLSTANYGYTF. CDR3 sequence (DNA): TGTGCCAGCAGCTTACTCTCTACCGCTAACTATGGCTACACCTTC.

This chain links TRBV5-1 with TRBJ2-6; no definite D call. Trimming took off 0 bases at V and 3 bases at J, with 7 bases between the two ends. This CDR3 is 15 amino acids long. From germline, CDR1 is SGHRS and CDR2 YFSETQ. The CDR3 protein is CASSLAAGGANVLTF. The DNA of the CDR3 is TGCGCCAGCAGCTTGGCGGCAGGTGGGGCCAACGTCCTGACTTTC.

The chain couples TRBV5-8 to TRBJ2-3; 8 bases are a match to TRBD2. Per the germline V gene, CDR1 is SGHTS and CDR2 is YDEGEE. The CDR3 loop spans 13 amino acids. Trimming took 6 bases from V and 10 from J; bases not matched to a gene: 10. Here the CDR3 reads CASIIKRETAQYF. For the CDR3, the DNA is TGTGCCAGCATCATAAAGCGGGAGACAGCGCAGTATTTT.

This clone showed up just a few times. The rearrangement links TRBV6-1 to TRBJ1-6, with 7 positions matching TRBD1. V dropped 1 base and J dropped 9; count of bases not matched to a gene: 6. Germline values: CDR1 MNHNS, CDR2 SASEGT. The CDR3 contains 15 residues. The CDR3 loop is CASSEVWDSLSPLHF. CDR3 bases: TGTGCCAGCAGTGAAGTTTGGGACAGCCTTTCACCCCTCCACTTT.

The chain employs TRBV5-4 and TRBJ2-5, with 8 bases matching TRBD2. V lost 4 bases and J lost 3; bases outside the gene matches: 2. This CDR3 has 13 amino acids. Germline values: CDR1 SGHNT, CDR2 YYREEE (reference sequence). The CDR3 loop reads CASSPGLEETQYF. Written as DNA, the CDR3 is TGTGCCAGCAGCCCGGGACTAGAAGAGACCCAGTACTTC.

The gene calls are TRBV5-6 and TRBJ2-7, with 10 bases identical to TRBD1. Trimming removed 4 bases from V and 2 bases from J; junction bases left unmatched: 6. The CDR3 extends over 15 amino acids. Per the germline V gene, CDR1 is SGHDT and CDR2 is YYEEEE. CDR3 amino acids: CASSETGGLAYEQYF. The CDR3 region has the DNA TGTGCCAGCAGCGAGACAGGGGGCTTAGCCTACGAGCAGTACTTC.

The DNA of the CDR3 is TGCGCCAGCAGTCCCCTAGGGGGCTCCAACACCGGGGAGCTGTTTTTT. Amino acid sequence: CASSPLGGSNTGELFF. This sequence joins TRBV5-1 and TRBJ2-2; 7 nucleotides match TRBD1. CDR1 and CDR2 (germline): SGHRS, YFSETQ. The CDR3 loop spans 16 amino acids. The junction had 9 bases not matched to a gene; V was cut back by 5 bases and J by 2 bases.

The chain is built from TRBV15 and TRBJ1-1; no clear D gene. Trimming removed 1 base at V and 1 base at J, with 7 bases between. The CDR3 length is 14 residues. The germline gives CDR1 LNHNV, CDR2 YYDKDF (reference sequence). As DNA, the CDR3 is TGTGCCACCAGCAGAGTCGCAGGGAACACTGAAGCTTTCTTT. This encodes CATSRVAGNTEAFF.

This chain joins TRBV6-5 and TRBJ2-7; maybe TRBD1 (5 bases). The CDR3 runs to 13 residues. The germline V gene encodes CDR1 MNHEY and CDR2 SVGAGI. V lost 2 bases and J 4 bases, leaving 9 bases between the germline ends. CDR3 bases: TGTGCCAGCAGTTACGGGGCAGATTACGAGCAGTACTTC. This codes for CASSYGADYEQYF.

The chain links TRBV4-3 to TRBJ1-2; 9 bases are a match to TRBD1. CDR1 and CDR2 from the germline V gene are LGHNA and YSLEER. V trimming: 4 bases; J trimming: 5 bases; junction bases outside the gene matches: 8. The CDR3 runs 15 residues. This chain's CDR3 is CASSRDRESGYGYTF. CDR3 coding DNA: TGCGCCAGCAGCCGGGACAGGGAGAGCGGGTATGGCTACACCTTC.

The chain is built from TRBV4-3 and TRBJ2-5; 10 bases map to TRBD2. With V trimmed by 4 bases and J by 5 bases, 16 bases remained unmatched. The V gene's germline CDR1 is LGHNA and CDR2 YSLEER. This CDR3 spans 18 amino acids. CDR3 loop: CASSPEISGGSEGETQYF. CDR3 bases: TGCGCCAGCAGCCCAGAGATTAGCGGGGGGTCTGAGGGGGAGACCCAGTACTTC.